Listed below are T cell receptor beta chains from one sample, sequenced in a study of cytomegalovirus exposure and HLA in healthy donors. Sequencing was performed with immunoSEQ multiplex PCR; in TCRdb, only in-frame clones are kept and a portion is missing. The sample carries about 160,000 clones, 70% to 80% recorded once. The sequencing input was PBMCs. The receptors originated from a man aged 18 to 30 in good health and CMV-seropositive. Both conserved end residues are part of each CDR3. D genes are given only for firm matches. For some rows the clone size is stated as once, few or many, or as a class when expanded; others skip it.

d_call: TRBD1
cdr3_length: 16
j_call: TRBJ2-2
v_call: TRBV2
clone_size: NA
cdr3_aa: CASSVGNRGRPGELFF
cdr3_nt: TGTGCCAGCAGTGTGGGGAACAGGGGGCGCCCCGGGGAGCTGTTTTTT

d_call: NA
cdr3_length: 13
j_call: TRBJ1-2
v_call: TRBV7-9
clone_size: NA
cdr3_aa: CASSLGGDYGYTF
cdr3_nt: TGTGCCAGCAGCTTAGGCGGGGACTATGGCTACACCTTC

d_call: TRBD1
cdr3_length: 15
j_call: TRBJ1-3
v_call: TRBV15
clone_size: NA
cdr3_aa: CATSSDRSVANAIYF
cdr3_nt: TGTGCCACCAGCTCGGACAGGAGTGTGGCAAACGCCATATATTTT

d_call: TRBD1
cdr3_length: 17
j_call: TRBJ1-5
v_call: TRBV27
clone_size: NA
cdr3_aa: CASKGRSGTGGSLPQHF
cdr3_nt: TGTGCCAGCAAGGGGCGAAGCGGGACAGGGGGCTCCTTGCCCCAGCATTTT

d_call: TRBD1
cdr3_length: 14
j_call: TRBJ2-2
v_call: TRBV10-3
clone_size: few
cdr3_aa: CATSGTGGTGELFF
cdr3_nt: TGTGCCACATCCGGGACAGGGGGCACCGGGGAGCTGTTTTTT

d_call: NA
cdr3_length: 14
j_call: TRBJ1-1
v_call: TRBV19
clone_size: NA
cdr3_aa: CASSIRQVNTEAFF
cdr3_nt: TGTGCCAGTAGTATTCGACAGGTGAACACTGAAGCTTTCTTT

d_call: NA
cdr3_length: 15
j_call: TRBJ2-2
v_call: TRBV6-5
clone_size: NA
cdr3_aa: CASSGFVGNTGELFF
cdr3_nt: TGTGCCAGCTCTGGCTTTGTTGGGAACACCGGGGAGCTGTTTTTT

d_call: NA
cdr3_length: 15
j_call: TRBJ1-2
v_call: TRBV28
clone_size: NA
cdr3_aa: CASSQPDRANYGYTF
cdr3_nt: TGTGCCAGCAGTCAGCCCGACAGAGCTAACTATGGCTACACCTTC

d_call: TRBD1
cdr3_length: 16
j_call: TRBJ2-3
v_call: TRBV10-2
clone_size: NA
cdr3_aa: CASSESYRGSTDTQYF
cdr3_nt: TGCGCCAGCAGTGAGAGCTACAGGGGTAGCACAGATACGCAGTATTTT

d_call: NA
cdr3_length: 18
j_call: TRBJ2-3
v_call: TRBV7-6
clone_size: few
cdr3_aa: CASSFHTKGRDPFYTQYF
cdr3_nt: TGTGCCAGCAGCTTCCACACAAAGGGGCGCGACCCATTCTATACGCAGTATTTT

d_call: NA
cdr3_length: 15
j_call: TRBJ2-2
v_call: TRBV5-5
clone_size: NA
cdr3_aa: CASSTGHSGTGELFF
cdr3_nt: TGTGCCAGCAGCACCGGACATTCGGGCACCGGGGAGCTGTTTTTT

d_call: TRBD1
cdr3_length: 15
j_call: TRBJ2-7
v_call: TRBV14
clone_size: NA
cdr3_aa: CASSHPRTGFYEQYF
cdr3_nt: TGTGCCAGCAGCCATCCCCGGACAGGGTTCTACGAGCAGTACTTC

d_call: TRBD2
cdr3_length: 16
j_call: TRBJ2-7
v_call: TRBV13
clone_size: NA
cdr3_aa: CASSSGRDGRSREQYF
cdr3_nt: TGTGCCAGCAGCTCGGGGAGGGACGGACGGTCTCGGGAGCAGTACTTC

d_call: NA
cdr3_length: 16
j_call: TRBJ1-1
v_call: TRBV10-3
clone_size: NA
cdr3_aa: CAISDAGVLGGTEAFF
cdr3_nt: TGTGCCATCAGTGATGCGGGGGTGCTGGGCGGCACTGAAGCTTTCTTT